The 26 T cell receptor beta chains below all came from one sample that was sequenced in a study of blood T cell repertoires in COVID-19. Clones were read by immunoSEQ multiplex PCR, and TCRdb kept only the in-frame ones, dropping some. In the table there are roughly 250,000 clones, around 89% of which are singletons. Material for sequencing was PBMCs or T cells enriched from blood (not recorded which). The source of these receptors is a man over 45 who had been exposed to COVID-19.

The V gene is TRBV7-8, the J gene TRBJ1-4; perhaps TRBD1 as D (5 bases). V was trimmed by 5 bases and J by 7 bases, leaving 11 bases between them. CDR3 length: 13 amino acids. The V gene's germline CDR1 is SGHVS and CDR2 FQNEAQ. Here the CDR3 reads CASSPRQFEKLFF. The CDR3 DNA follows: TGTGCCAGCAGCCCCAGACAGTTTGAAAAACTGTTTTTT.

The chain uses TRBV9 and TRBJ2-7, with a tentative D call TRBD2 (6 bases). CDR3 size: 21 residues. V lost 4 bases to trimming and J lost 7 bases, with 39 bases between them. The germline V gene encodes CDR1 SGDLS and CDR2 YYNGEE. CDR3 in DNA: TGTGCCAGCAGCCCCCCGTCGGGGACGATGCCTAGCGACGCCCGGGTCGCTGAGCAGTACGTC. Residues: CASSPPSGTMPSDARVAEQYV.

The V call is TRBV24-1, the J call TRBJ1-2; D remains ambiguous. The V end was cut by 3 bases, the J end by 7 bases, with 8 bases between. Germline values: CDR1 KGHDR, CDR2 SFDVKD. CDR3 length: 12 amino acids. CDR3 region: CATSDPSTGYTF. CDR3 nucleotide sequence: TGTGCCACCAGTGATCCGTCTACTGGCTACACCTTC.

CDR3 in DNA: TGTGCCAGCAGCTTAGCGATTCAGGGTGATACGCAGTATTTT. Protein product: CASSLAIQGDTQYF. This rearrangement joins TRBV7-2 to TRBJ2-3; TRBD1 might be the D (5 bases). In germline, CDR1 is SGHTA, CDR2 FQGNSA. The ends were cut back, 0 bases at V and 6 bases at J, with 10 bases in the middle. This CDR3 spans 14 amino acids.

The chain joins TRBV7-3 to TRBJ2-1, with 8 bases fitting TRBD2. This CDR3 is built from 15 residues. J lost 7 bases, V lost 1 base, and 6 bases had no gene match. Germline V gene lookup returns CDR1 SGHTA and CDR2 FQGTGA. The chain's CDR3 is CASSLKREGQNEQFF. CDR3 coding DNA: TGTGCCAGCAGCTTAAAACGGGAGGGCCAAAATGAGCAGTTCTTC.

This clone was found a few times. This chain links TRBV24-1 with TRBJ2-3; D is possibly TRBD1 (6 bases). This CDR3 has 14 residues. Germline assignment: CDR1 KGHDR and CDR2 SFDVKD. Between the trimmed V and J ends, which lost 6 bases and 5 bases, there was a span of 14 bases. CDR3: CATSSTGSRDTQYF. CDR3 DNA: TGTGCCACCAGTAGTACAGGGTCAAGAGATACGCAGTATTTT.

This chain joins TRBV11-3 and TRBJ2-3; 7 positions agree with TRBD1. The CDR3 runs 15 residues. CDR1 and CDR2 (germline): SGHNT, YENEEA. V lost 3 bases, J lost 3 bases, and 6 bases stayed unmatched. The CDR3 DNA sequence: TGTGCCAGCAGCTTGGGGACAGTCGGGACAGATACGCAGTATTTT. Its protein product is CASSLGTVGTDTQYF.

The chain combines TRBV6-5 with TRBJ2-2; 9 bases line up with TRBD1. The CDR3 has 15 amino acids. Per the germline V gene, CDR1 is MNHEY and CDR2 is SVGAGI. With 6 bases clipped from V and 3 bases from J, the junction kept 5 bases outside the gene matches. CDR3 in DNA: TGTGCCAGCAGACACGGGGACAGGGACACCGGGGAGCTGTTTTTT. Protein: CASRHGDRDTGELFF.

This chain links TRBV18 with TRBJ2-1; possibly TRBD1 for D (5 bases). CDR3 length: 16 residues. CDR1 is KGHSH and CDR2 is LQKENI in the germline V gene. V dropped 2 bases and J dropped 0 bases, with 11 bases sitting between them. The CDR3 DNA reads TGTGCCAGCTCACCATCTCGGCAGGGCTCCTACAATGAGCAGTTCTTC. It is translated as CASSPSRQGSYNEQFF.

This chain joins TRBV12-3 or TRBV12-4 and TRBJ2-5; maybe TRBD2 (6 bases). The CDR3 sequence is 13 residues long. V dropped 5 bases and J dropped 3 bases, with 10 bases sitting between them. The CDR3 loop is CASSHIAEETQYF. CDR3 bases: TGTGCCAGCAGTCATATAGCGGAAGAGACCCAGTACTTC.

CDR3: CSASRQGASEQYF. The DNA of the CDR3 is TGCAGTGCTAGTAGACAGGGGGCCTCCGAGCAGTACTTC. This chain links TRBV20-1 with TRBJ2-7; TRBD1 matches at 10 bases. Germline CDR1 and CDR2: DFQATT and SNEGSKA (reference sequence). The CDR3 has 13 residues. The trim removed 3 bases at V and 6 bases at J, leaving 5 bases unmatched.

In its sample, this clone was seen once. Here the CDR3 DNA reads TGTGCCAGCAGCCCGTCACAGGGGACGCACTATGGCTACACCTTC. Residues: CASSPSQGTHYGYTF. The chain joins TRBV28 to TRBJ1-2; 7 bases map to TRBD1. V lost 6 bases and J lost 3; bases outside the gene matches: 10. The CDR3 consists of 15 residues. Germline CDR1 and CDR2: MDHEN and SYDVKM.

The gene calls are TRBV5-1 and TRBJ2-3; D perhaps matches TRBD2 (6 bases). The CDR3 is 16 residues long. Germline CDR1 reads SGHRS; CDR2 reads YFSETQ. Deletions cut 4 bases from V and 3 bases from J, with 18 bases between. CDR3 in DNA: TGCGCCAGCAGCATAAACTACGGCGGGGAGACAGATACGCAGTATTTT. Residues: CASSINYGGETDTQYF.

The chain is built from TRBV10-2 and TRBJ1-4; D not certain. CDR3 length: 12 residues. V dropped 4 bases and J dropped 8 bases, with 8 bases sitting between them. Looked up from germline, CDR1 is WSHSY and CDR2 is SAAADI. For the CDR3, the DNA is TGCGCCAGCAGTGTAGAATCGGAAAAACTGTTTTTT. Its protein is CASSVESEKLFF.

The chain uses TRBV5-1 and TRBJ2-3, with 10 bases that match TRBD2. V lost 4 bases and J lost 3; bases outside the gene matches: 8. The CDR3 extends over 16 amino acids. The germline V gene encodes CDR1 SGHRS and CDR2 YFSETQ. The CDR3 DNA sequence: TGCGCCAGCAGCCCTGAGGGGACTAGCGCGACAGATACGCAGTATTTT. Amino acids: CASSPEGTSATDTQYF.

This chain connects TRBV28 to TRBJ2-5; 8 bases map to TRBD1. CDR1 and CDR2 from the germline V gene are MDHEN and SYDVKM. CDR3 length equals 12 residues. Trimming took 5 bases from V and 7 from J; bases not matched to a gene: 3. CDR3 nucleotides: TGTGCCAGCAGTCGGACAGGGATGACCCAGTACTTC. It specifies CASSRTGMTQYF. Together with reference TRBV28 and TRBJ2-5, the CDR3 gives the full variable domain: DVKVTQSSRYLVKRTGEKVFLECVQDMDHENMFWYRQDPGLGLRLIYFSYDVKMKEKGDIPEGYSVSREKKERFSLILESASTNQTSMYLCASSRTGMTQYFGPGTRLLVL.

The chain joins TRBV15 to TRBJ2-3; 8 bases agree with TRBD2. Looked up from germline, CDR1 is LNHNV and CDR2 is YYDKDF (reference sequence). The CDR3 totals 15 residues. J lost 2 bases, V lost 5 bases, and 6 bases had no gene match. In DNA, the CDR3 is TGTGCCACCAGCCGGCGGGGGGACCCCACAGATACGCAGTATTTT. It codes for CATSRRGDPTDTQYF.

The sample holds a few counts of this clone. V usage is TRBV7-2 and J usage is TRBJ1-1; TRBD1 matches 10 bases. J lost 1 base, V lost 2 bases, and 7 bases had no gene match. Germline V CDR1 and CDR2: SGHTA, FQGNSA. The length of the CDR3 is 17 residues. The DNA of the CDR3 is TGTGCCAGCAGCTTAAAACGACAGGGGGCTCCGAACACTGAAGCTTTCTTT. Protein sequence: CASSLKRQGAPNTEAFF.

The V gene is TRBV7-2, the J gene TRBJ2-2; 7 bases align to TRBD2. V was pared by 0 bases and J by 0 bases, with 13 bases of the junction left unmatched. This CDR3 contains 20 residues. In germline, CDR1 is SGHTA, CDR2 FQGNSA. In DNA form, the CDR3 reads TGTGCCAGCAGCTTAGCTCTTCTTGCGGGAGTAGGGTCGAACACCGGGGAGCTGTTTTTT. Its translation is CASSLALLAGVGSNTGELFF.

This clone has only one observation. CDR3 protein: CATQGTTYEQYF. CDR3 nucleotide sequence: TGTGCCACACAGGGAACGACCTACGAGCAGTACTTC. The rearrangement uses TRBV2 and TRBJ2-7, with D possibly matching TRBD1 (6 bases). Germline V gives CDR1 SNHLY, CDR2 FYNNEI. The CDR3 is made up of 12 amino acids. Deletions cut 10 bases from V and 2 bases from J, with 12 bases between.

In its sample, this clone was seen a few times. This sequence joins TRBV5-1 and TRBJ2-1; 7 nucleotides align to TRBD2. V dropped 4 bases and J dropped 2; count of bases not matched to a gene: 9. Germline V gene data show CDR1 as SGHRS and CDR2 as YFSETQ. The length of the CDR3 is 16 residues. In DNA, the CDR3 is TGCGCCAGCAGCGGGGAGGGCCGAGCCCCCTACAATGAGCAGTTCTTC. This sequence encodes CASSGEGRAPYNEQFF.

The chain uses TRBV6-1 and TRBJ1-5; 9 positions agree with TRBD1. Germline lookup yields CDR1 MNHNS and CDR2 SASEGT. V lost 5 bases to trimming and J lost 0 bases; unmatched junction nucleotides: 5. The CDR3 runs 16 residues. CDR3 nucleotides: TGTGCCAGCAGTAAAGGGACAGGGTATAGCAATCAGCCCCAGCATTTT. It yields the protein CASSKGTGYSNQPQHF.

This clone was observed a handful of times. This chain connects TRBV18 to TRBJ2-7, with 9 bases identical to TRBD1. With 2 bases clipped from V and 2 bases from J, the junction kept 4 bases outside the gene matches. Germline V gene sequence: CDR1 KGHSH, CDR2 LQKENI. The CDR3 is 15 amino acids. The CDR3 DNA follows: TGTGCCAGCTCACCAGGGACAGGGCTTCCCTACGAGCAGTACGTC. Translated: CASSPGTGLPYEQYV.

The V call is TRBV19, the J call TRBJ1-5; D uncertain. The germline V gene encodes CDR1 LNHDA and CDR2 SQIVND (reference sequence). The CDR3 is 16 residues long. The ends were cut back, 5 bases at V and 0 bases at J, with 14 bases in the middle. CDR3 nucleotides: TGTGCCAGTAGTCTCCAGGTCTACATTAGCAATCAGCCCCAGCATTTT. Translating it yields CASSLQVYISNQPQHF.

The chain employs TRBV7-3 and TRBJ2-6, with D maybe TRBD2 (5 bases). CDR1 is SGHTA, CDR2 FQGTGA, per germline. Trimming pared 5 bases from V and 1 base from J, leaving 15 bases between. CDR3 length equals 17 residues. The CDR3 DNA reads TGTGCCAGCAGCCTCGGGCCTCGGGGATCTGGGGCCAACGTCCTGACTTTC. Its protein is CASSLGPRGSGANVLTF.

The chain has TRBV30 and TRBJ1-1; no definite D call. The CDR3 runs to 12 residues. Trimming left V 2 bases short and J 4 bases short, with 8 bases between. The germline CDR1 and CDR2 sequences are GTSNPN and SVGIG (reference sequence). CDR3 sequence reads: CAWSLGPTEAFF. The CDR3 region has the DNA TGTGCCTGGAGTCTGGGCCCCACTGAAGCTTTCTTT.